A selection of T cell receptor beta chains follows, all from one sample in a study of cytomegalovirus exposure and HLA in healthy donors. Data came from immunoSEQ multiplex PCR; TCRdb stores just in-frame clones and leaves some out. The data show 100,000 or so clones, 12% to 15% seen once. Sequencing was done on a sample of PBMCs. The receptors were sampled from a female donor in good health and CMV-seronegative. The CDR3 runs from the conserved cysteine through the conserved F or W. D genes are given only for firm matches. Size tells how often a clone was seen (once, few, many) or the class of an expanded clone, and some rows leave it out.

TRBJ1-2,-,13,TRBV25-1,TRBD1,TGTGCCAGCAGTACCCGGGACAGAAGTGGCTACACCTTC,CASSTRDRSGYTF
TRBJ1-1,-,13,TRBV19,TRBD1,TGTGCCAGTAGTAGTACAGGGGACACTGAAGCTTTCTTT,CASSSTGDTEAFF
TRBJ1-5,-,15,TRBV2,TRBD1,TGTGCCAGCAGAACTATGACAGGGGTCGGCCAGCCCCAGCATTTT,CASRTMTGVGQPQHF
TRBJ2-5,few,16,TRBV2,TRBD2,TGTGCCAGCGGCCCCGGACTAGCGGGTTCCCAAGAGACCCAGTACTTC,CASGPGLAGSQETQYF
TRBJ2-7,few,15,TRBV18,-,TGTGCCAGCTCACCCGGGGGAGACTCCTTTTACGAGCAGTACTTC,CASSPGGDSFYEQYF
TRBJ2-5,-,15,TRBV5-6,-,TGTGCCAGCAGCACCAGGGGGCGCGGGGGAGAGACCCAGTACTTC,CASSTRGRGGETQYF
TRBJ1-2,few,16,TRBV7-2,TRBD1,TGTGCCAGCAGCCCTCGGACAGGGGGCGCGGACTATGGCTACACCTTC,CASSPRTGGADYGYTF
TRBJ2-3,-,14,TRBV6-5,-,TGTGCCAGCAGTTTATTTGCGGGTGGGGATACGCAGTATTTT,CASSLFAGGDTQYF
TRBJ2-6,-,19,TRBV21-1,-,TGTGCCAGCAGCAAAGGTAGAAGGGGATCCCTTTCTGGGGCCAACGTCCTGACTTTC,CASSKGRRGSLSGANVLTF
TRBJ1-2,-,15,TRBV30,TRBD1,TGTGCCTGGAGCCCAGGGGGCTGGGAAGGCTATGGCTACACCTTC,CAWSPGGWEGYGYTF
TRBJ2-6,few,19,TRBV9,TRBD1,TGTGCCAGCAGCTCCCGGGACAGGGGTATACGCTCTGGGGCCAACGTCCTGACTTTC,CASSSRDRGIRSGANVLTF
TRBJ2-1,once,16,TRBV5-1,-,TGCGCCAGCAGCTTGGGTTGGGGGCCTTTAGACGGTGAGCAGTTCTTC,CASSLGWGPLDGEQFF
TRBJ1-6,-,16,TRBV4-1,TRBD1,TGCGCCAGCAGCCCAGGGGGACAGGGGGCAAGTTCACCCCTCCACTTT,CASSPGGQGASSPLHF
TRBJ2-3,-,16,TRBV14,-,TGTGCCAGCAGCCAAGTTGCTGGACAGCCCACAGATACGCAGTATTTT,CASSQVAGQPTDTQYF
TRBJ2-7,few,15,TRBV4-2,TRBD2,TGTGCCAGCAGCCAATCCGCGGGAGCAATATACGAGCAGTACTTC,CASSQSAGAIYEQYF
TRBJ1-5,few,17,TRBV5-5,-,TGTGCCAGCAGCTGGAAAGTAGTTGGAACAGGTTACCAGCCCCAGCATTTT,CASSWKVVGTGYQPQHF
TRBJ2-2,few,17,TRBV25-1,-,TGTGCCAGCAGTGATAACGCGAGAGTATCGAACACCGGGGAGCTGTTTTTT,CASSDNARVSNTGELFF
TRBJ1-5,-,16,TRBV19,TRBD1,TGTGCCAGCCGGGACAGGGGCGTTCTATTCAATCAGCCCCAGCATTTT,CASRDRGVLFNQPQHF
TRBJ2-5,-,14,TRBV9,TRBD1,TGTGCCAGCAGCGCGGACAGGGGATATGAGACCCAGTACTTC,CASSADRGYETQYF
TRBJ2-1,-,17,TRBV15,TRBD2,TGTGCCACCAGCAGAGCCTGGCTAGCGGGAGTCTATAATGAGCAGTTCTTC,CATSRAWLAGVYNEQFF
TRBJ2-5,few,16,TRBV5-6,TRBD2,TGTGCCAGCAGCCTAAGGACTAGCGGCCTCCAAGAGACCCAGTACTTC,CASSLRTSGLQETQYF
TRBJ1-5,few,13,TRBV6-1,-,TGTGCCAGCACCGTTTCCCGCAATCAGCCCCAGCATTTT,CASTVSRNQPQHF
TRBJ2-7,-,14,TRBV29-1,-,TGCAGCGTTGAAGATTCTGTTTCCTCCTACGAGCAGTACTTC,CSVEDSVSSYEQYF
TRBJ2-3,-,14,TRBV7-3,TRBD2,TGTGCCAGCAGCCCGAGCGGGAGGACAGATACGCAGTATTTT,CASSPSGRTDTQYF
TRBJ2-2,few,21,TRBV2,TRBD2,TGTGCCAGCAGTGAAGTCGGAGGTCCTAGCGGGGTCTTGAGGAGGACCGGGGAGCTGTTTTTT,CASSEVGGPSGVLRRTGELFF
TRBJ1-2,few,15,TRBV5-5,TRBD1,TGTGCCAGCAGCTTCCGAGACAGGGGAATGCCTGGCTACACCTTC,CASSFRDRGMPGYTF
TRBJ1-5,-,14,TRBV9,-,TGTGCCAGCAGCCCCGCGGGGGGAATTCAGCCCCAGCATTTT,CASSPAGGIQPQHF
TRBJ2-1,-,14,TRBV11-2,-,TGTGCCAGCAGCTTAGCGGGGGAATACAATGAGCAGTTCTTC,CASSLAGEYNEQFF
TRBJ2-1,few,11,TRBV29-1,-,TGCAGCGCCTGGACTAACGATGAGCAGTTCTTC,CSAWTNDEQFF
TRBJ2-7,-,15,TRBV11-2,TRBD2,TGTGCCAGCAGCTCGAATAGCGGGGTGGACTACGAGCAGTACTTC,CASSSNSGVDYEQYF
TRBJ2-7,few,16,TRBV6-5,TRBD2,TGTGCCAGCAGTTCCCCCCCAGCGGGAGGTCCCTACGAGCAGTACTTC,CASSSPPAGGPYEQYF
TRBJ1-5,few,15,TRBV2,-,TGTGCCAGCAGTGAAGCGAGGACAGCGAATCAGCCCCAGCATTTT,CASSEARTANQPQHF
TRBJ2-2,few,13,TRBV7-6,-,TGTGCCAGCAGCGACACTAGAACCGGGGAGCTGTTTTTT,CASSDTRTGELFF
TRBJ2-1,-,17,TRBV5-6,TRBD2,TGTGCCAGCAGCATGGGACTAGCGGTTAACCCCTACAATGAGCAGTTCTTC,CASSMGLAVNPYNEQFF
TRBJ2-7,few,13,TRBV19,-,TGTGCCAGTAGTCCCTGGGACTCCGGGGAGCAGTACTTC,CASSPWDSGEQYF
TRBJ2-2,-,16,TRBV13,TRBD2,TGTGCCAGCAGCTTTTTGCTAGCGGGACCCCCCGGGGAGCTGTTTTTT,CASSFLLAGPPGELFF
TRBJ1-2,-,12,TRBV7-9,-,TGTGCCAGCAGCAATACAGCCCAGGGCTACACCTTC,CASSNTAQGYTF
TRBJ2-6,few,18,TRBV28,-,TGTGCCAGCAGTCCTTTCGGGGGGCTCTCGGCTGGGGCCAACGTCCTGACTTTC,CASSPFGGLSAGANVLTF
TRBJ2-5,few,13,TRBV5-1,-,TGCGCCAGCAGCTCGCGGGCCCAAGAGACCCAGTACTTC,CASSSRAQETQYF
TRBJ2-3,-,17,TRBV9,TRBD2,TGTGCCAGCAGCGTATTGACTAGCGGAACTAGCACAGATACGCAGTATTTT,CASSVLTSGTSTDTQYF
TRBJ1-4,-,17,TRBV5-6,TRBD1,TGTGCCAGCAGCTTGTTTGCGACAGGGGGATGGGGTGAAAAACTGTTTTTT,CASSLFATGGWGEKLFF
TRBJ2-1,-,15,TRBV13,TRBD1,TGTGCCAGCAGCTTAGGACAGGGGATTTGGAATGAGCAGTTCTTC,CASSLGQGIWNEQFF
TRBJ2-7,-,14,TRBV4-3,-,TGCGCCAGCAGCCAGGCGACAGCTAGCTACGAGCAGTACTTC,CASSQATASYEQYF
TRBJ1-2,-,15,TRBV9,-,TGTGCCAGCAGCGTGGGAGGCGGTACTAACTATGGCTACACCTTC,CASSVGGGTNYGYTF
TRBJ1-1,-,14,TRBV29-1,TRBD1,TGCAGCGCAGACAACAGGGGAATGAACACTGAAGCTTTCTTT,CSADNRGMNTEAFF
TRBJ2-1,few,14,TRBV7-3,TRBD1,TGTGCCAGCAGCCCCAGACAGGGTAACAATGAGCAGTTCTTC,CASSPRQGNNEQFF
TRBJ2-7,-,13,TRBV30,-,TGTGCCTGGAGTGTCCTAGCGCCCTACGAGCAGTACTTC,CAWSVLAPYEQYF
TRBJ1-2,few,14,TRBV30,-,TGTGCCTGGAGTGTACGGGGGGCCAACTATGGCTACACCTTC,CAWSVRGANYGYTF
TRBJ2-5,-,17,TRBV18,TRBD2,TGTGCCAGCTCACCACCGGGACTAGCGGGGCCTCAAGAGACCCAGTACTTC,CASSPPGLAGPQETQYF